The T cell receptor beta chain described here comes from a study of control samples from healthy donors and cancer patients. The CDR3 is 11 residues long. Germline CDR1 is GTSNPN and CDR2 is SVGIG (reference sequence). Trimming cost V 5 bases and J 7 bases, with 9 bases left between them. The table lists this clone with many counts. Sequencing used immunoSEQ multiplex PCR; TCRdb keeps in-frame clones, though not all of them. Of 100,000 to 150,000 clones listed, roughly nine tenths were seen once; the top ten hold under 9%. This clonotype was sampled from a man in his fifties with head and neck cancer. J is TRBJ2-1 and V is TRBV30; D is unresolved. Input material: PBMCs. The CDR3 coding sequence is TGTGCCTGGGTCAGGTTTAATGAGCAGTTCTTC. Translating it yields CAWVRFNEQFF.